This passage covers 13 T cell receptor beta chains from one sample sequenced in a study of blood T cell repertoires in COVID-19. The data were produced by immunoSEQ multiplex PCR, yet TCRdb's version contains in-frame clones alone and is incomplete. The data contain approximately 120,000 clones, approximately 82% of them seen just once; the ten biggest clones take up roughly 18%. The sequencing input was peripheral blood. These receptors were collected from a woman aged 55-69 years with acute or convalescent COVID-19.

The chain is built from TRBV3-1 (or the pseudogene TRBV3-2) and TRBJ1-3; 9 bases match TRBD1. The length of the CDR3 is 15 residues. Germline CDR1 LGHDT, CDR2 YNNKEL (reference sequence). V lost 4 bases and J lost 2; bases outside the gene matches: 3. This chain's CDR3 is CASSRGQGAGNTIYF. The CDR3 region has the DNA TGTGCCAGCAGCCGGGGACAGGGAGCTGGAAACACCATATATTTT.

The CDR3 sequence: CASSLEAYQPQHF. CDR3 nucleotides: TGTGCCAGCAGCTTAGAAGCTTATCAGCCCCAGCATTTT. The rearrangement uses TRBV7-8 and TRBJ1-5; D uncertain. The ends were cut back, 1 base at V and 5 bases at J, with 6 bases in the middle. Germline lookup yields CDR1 SGHVS and CDR2 FQNEAQ. This CDR3 comprises 13 residues.

The chain joins TRBV29-1 to TRBJ2-3; D unclear. V dropped 8 bases and J dropped 2 bases, with 14 bases sitting between them. This CDR3 spans 13 amino acids. CDR1 is SQVTM, CDR2 ANQGSEA, per germline. This CDR3 is CSYRLPVTDTQYF. The CDR3 DNA reads TGCAGCTATAGATTACCGGTCACAGATACGCAGTATTTT.

The V gene is TRBV3-1 (or the pseudogene TRBV3-2), the J gene TRBJ1-6; D gene ambiguous. CDR1 is LGHDT, CDR2 YNNKEL, per germline (reference sequence). This CDR3 is 14 amino acids long. The V end was cut by 4 bases, the J end by 5 bases, with 9 bases between. The CDR3 is CASSRNTNNSPLHF. In DNA form, the CDR3 reads TGTGCCAGCAGCCGGAATACTAATAATTCACCCCTCCACTTT.

The rearrangement links TRBV5-1 to TRBJ2-2; 7 bases are shared with TRBD1. CDR1 is SGHRS and CDR2 is YFSETQ in the germline V gene. V was pared by 0 bases and J by 6 bases, with 5 bases of the junction left unmatched. The length of the CDR3 is 15 residues. CDR3 in amino acids: CASSLGQGGAGELFF. DNA of the CDR3: TGCGCCAGCAGCTTGGGACAGGGTGGCGCCGGGGAGCTGTTTTTT.

The chain employs TRBV6-5 and TRBJ2-7; 7 nucleotides match TRBD1. CDR3 length: 15 amino acids. Germline CDR1 reads MNHEY; CDR2 reads SVGAGI. V was clipped by 1 base and J by 1 base; unmatched bases: 4. CDR3 residues: CASSYLMGQSYEQYF. CDR3 nucleotide sequence: TGTGCCAGCAGTTACTTGATGGGACAGTCCTACGAGCAGTACTTC.

V usage is TRBV4-3 and J usage is TRBJ2-3; the match to TRBD2 covers 10 bases. The CDR3 is 16 amino acids. The germline CDR1 and CDR2 sequences are LGHNA and YSLEER. With 1 base clipped from V and 4 bases from J, the junction kept 5 bases outside the gene matches. The CDR3 reads CASSQALAGAADTQYF. Here the CDR3 DNA reads TGCGCCAGCAGCCAAGCTCTAGCGGGAGCTGCAGATACGCAGTATTTT.

The chain employs TRBV6-5 and TRBJ2-7; D is perhaps TRBD2 (7 bases). V dropped 2 bases and J dropped 0 bases, with 11 bases sitting between them. The CDR3 has 15 residues. Germline V lookup: CDR1 MNHEY, CDR2 SVGAGI. The CDR3 reads CASSYRGASSYEQYF. Written as DNA, the CDR3 is TGTGCCAGCAGTTACCGGGGGGCCAGCTCCTACGAGCAGTACTTC.

V is TRBV6-5 and J is TRBJ1-6; 8 bases map to TRBD1. Germline CDR1 reads MNHEY; CDR2 reads SVGAGI. The CDR3 loop spans 14 amino acids. Losses at the gene ends were 6 bases for V and 7 bases for J; bases not matched to a gene: 5. The CDR3 loop reads CASRRTGNNSPLHF. The CDR3 region has the DNA TGTGCCAGCAGACGGACAGGGAACAATTCACCCCTCCACTTT.

The chain is built from TRBV6-5 and TRBJ1-1; perhaps TRBD1 as D (6 bases). The CDR3 length is 13 residues. In germline, CDR1 is MNHEY, CDR2 SVGAGI. V was shortened by 6 bases and J by 0 bases, with 8 bases between the two germline ends. CDR3 DNA sequence: TGTGCCAGCAGGACAGGATTGAACACTGAAGCTTTCTTT. This encodes CASRTGLNTEAFF.

The V call is TRBV6-5, the J call TRBJ1-2; D is unresolved. Germline values: CDR1 MNHEY, CDR2 SVGAGI. This CDR3 spans 13 amino acids. Trimming cost V 8 bases and J 1 base, with 11 bases left between them. The CDR3 coding sequence is TGTGCCAGCTGGACGGGGATTAACTATGGCTACACCTTC. Its translation is CASWTGINYGYTF.

The rearrangement joins TRBV2 to TRBJ1-1, with D unresolved. Deletions cut 7 bases from V and 0 bases from J, with 9 bases between. This CDR3 is built from 13 residues. CDR1 and CDR2 (germline): SNHLY, FYNNEI. This CDR3 is CASTEEVNTEAFF. The CDR3 DNA reads TGTGCCAGCACCGAGGAGGTGAACACTGAAGCTTTCTTT.

This clone appeared once. The chain recombines TRBV6-7 with TRBJ2-7, with a weak D call TRBD2 (6 bases). TRBV6-7 is sorted into the ORF group, with uncertain function. Between the trimmed V and J ends, which lost 5 bases and 6 bases, there was a span of 20 bases. This CDR3 spans 15 amino acids. CDR3 in amino acids: CASSHLSGTFCEQYF. DNA for the CDR3: TGTGCCAGCAGTCATCTGTCAGGGACTTTTTGCGAGCAGTACTTC.